The clone carrying this T cell receptor beta chain was observed a handful of times. The antigen remains undetermined. CD45RO negativity and positive selection for CCR7 defined naive CD8 cells, a population that excluded terminally differentiated effector memory CD45RA+ cells. This specimen belongs to a study of shared clonotypes between healthy human individuals. Overall study context: The plates for each donor numbered three CD4 naive, three CD4 memory, two CD8 naive and one CD8 memory.

Only in-frame clones appear in the TCRdb table, and some are missing; sequencing was by immunoSEQ multiplex PCR. The sample contains 1.5 million to 2.5 million clones, 85% to 95% of which appear only once. CDR3 length: 11 residues. Germline V gene data show CDR1 as GTSNPN and CDR2 as SVGIG (reference sequence). Trimming shortened V by 4 bases and J by 1 base, and 5 bases separated the two germline ends. Study-wide points: Generation probability values for non-shared clonotypes were lower than those for clonotypes shared by all four donors. Even with large depth, rarefaction showed that sorted-subset sequencing was incomplete.

The source of this sequence is a young man in good health. The sequenced sample consisted of naive CD8+ T cells sorted from blood. V and J are TRBV30 and TRBJ2-7; D is uncertain. The CDR3 DNA reads TGTGCCTGGACTAAATCCTACGAGCAGTACTTC. Amino acid sequence: CAWTKSYEQYF.